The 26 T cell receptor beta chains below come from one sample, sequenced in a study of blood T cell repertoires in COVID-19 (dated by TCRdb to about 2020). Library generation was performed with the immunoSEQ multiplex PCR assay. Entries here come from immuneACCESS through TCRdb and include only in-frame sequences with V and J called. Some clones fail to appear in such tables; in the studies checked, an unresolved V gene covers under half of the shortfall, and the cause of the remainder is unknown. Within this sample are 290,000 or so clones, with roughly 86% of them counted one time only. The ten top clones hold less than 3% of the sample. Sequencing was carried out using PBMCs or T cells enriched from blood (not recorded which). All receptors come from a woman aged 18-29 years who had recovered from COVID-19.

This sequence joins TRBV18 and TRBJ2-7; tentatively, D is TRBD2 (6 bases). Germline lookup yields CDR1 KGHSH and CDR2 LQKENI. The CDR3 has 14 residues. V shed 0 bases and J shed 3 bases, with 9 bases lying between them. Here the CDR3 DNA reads TGTGCCAGCTCACCACCTCCGGGGGTCTACGAGCAGTACTTC. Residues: CASSPPPGVYEQYF.

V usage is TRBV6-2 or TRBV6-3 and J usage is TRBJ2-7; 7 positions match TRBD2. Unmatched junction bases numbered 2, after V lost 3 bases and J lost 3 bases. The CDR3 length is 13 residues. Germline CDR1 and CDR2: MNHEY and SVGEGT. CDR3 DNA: TGTGCCAGCAGTTATGGACTAGTCTACGAGCAGTACTTC. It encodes CASSYGLVYEQYF.

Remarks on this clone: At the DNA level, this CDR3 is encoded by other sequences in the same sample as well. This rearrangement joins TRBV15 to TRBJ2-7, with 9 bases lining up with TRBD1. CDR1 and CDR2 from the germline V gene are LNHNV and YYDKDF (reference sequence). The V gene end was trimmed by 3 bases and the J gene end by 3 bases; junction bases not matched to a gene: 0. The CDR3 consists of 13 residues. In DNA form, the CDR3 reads TGTGCCACCAGCAGGGACAGGGGCTACGAGCAGTACTTC. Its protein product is CATSRDRGYEQYF.

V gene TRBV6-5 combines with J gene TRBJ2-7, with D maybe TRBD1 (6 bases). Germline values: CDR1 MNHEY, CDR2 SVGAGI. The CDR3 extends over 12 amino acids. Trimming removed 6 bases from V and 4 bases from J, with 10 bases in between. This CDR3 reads CASRDRAYEQYF. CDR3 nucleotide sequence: TGTGCCAGCAGGGACAGAGCTTACGAGCAGTACTTC.

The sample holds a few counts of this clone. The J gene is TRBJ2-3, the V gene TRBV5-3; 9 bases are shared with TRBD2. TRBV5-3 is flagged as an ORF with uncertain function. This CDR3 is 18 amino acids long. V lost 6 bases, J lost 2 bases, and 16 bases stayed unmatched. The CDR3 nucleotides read TGTGCCAGAATAGACTCAATAGCGGCTAGCGGGGCCACAGATACGCAGTATTTT. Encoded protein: CARIDSIAASGATDTQYF.

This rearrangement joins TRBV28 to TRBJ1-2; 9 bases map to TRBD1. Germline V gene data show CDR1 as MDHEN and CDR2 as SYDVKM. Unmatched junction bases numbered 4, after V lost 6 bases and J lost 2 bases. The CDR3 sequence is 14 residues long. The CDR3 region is CASRAGQGNYGYTF. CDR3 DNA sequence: TGTGCCAGCAGGGCGGGACAGGGAAACTATGGCTACACCTTC.

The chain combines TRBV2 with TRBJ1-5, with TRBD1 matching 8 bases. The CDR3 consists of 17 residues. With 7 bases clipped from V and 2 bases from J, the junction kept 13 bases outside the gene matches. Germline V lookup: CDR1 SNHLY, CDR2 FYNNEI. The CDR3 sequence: CASTPIRDRIGNQPQHF. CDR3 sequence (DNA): TGTGCCAGCACTCCTATCCGGGACAGGATAGGCAATCAGCCCCAGCATTTT.

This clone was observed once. In DNA, the CDR3 is TGTGCCAGCAGGCCCGACGGAGTGAACACTGAAGCTTTCTTT. Translating it yields CASRPDGVNTEAFF. J is TRBJ1-1 and V is TRBV27, with D uncertain. Germline values: CDR1 MNHEY, CDR2 SMNVEV (reference sequence). V was pared by 6 bases and J by 0 bases, with 11 bases between. The CDR3 extends over 14 amino acids.

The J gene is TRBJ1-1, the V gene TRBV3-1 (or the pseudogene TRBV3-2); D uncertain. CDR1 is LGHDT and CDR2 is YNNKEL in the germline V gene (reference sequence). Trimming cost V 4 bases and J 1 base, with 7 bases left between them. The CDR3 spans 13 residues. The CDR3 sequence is CASSLTPNTEAFF. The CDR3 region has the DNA TGTGCCAGCAGCCTTACACCGAACACTGAAGCTTTCTTT.

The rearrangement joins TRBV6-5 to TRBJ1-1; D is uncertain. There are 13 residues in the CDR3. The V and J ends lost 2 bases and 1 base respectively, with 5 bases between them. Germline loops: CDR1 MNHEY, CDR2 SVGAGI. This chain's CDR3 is CASSYAGNTEAFF. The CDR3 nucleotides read TGTGCCAGCAGTTACGCAGGGAACACTGAAGCTTTCTTT.

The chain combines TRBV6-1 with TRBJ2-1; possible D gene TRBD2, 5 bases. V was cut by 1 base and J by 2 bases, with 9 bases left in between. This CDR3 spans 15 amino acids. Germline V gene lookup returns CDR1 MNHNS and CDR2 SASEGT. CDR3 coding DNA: TGTGCCAGCAGTGAAGAGGATAGCGCCTACAATGAGCAGTTCTTC. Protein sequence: CASSEEDSAYNEQFF.

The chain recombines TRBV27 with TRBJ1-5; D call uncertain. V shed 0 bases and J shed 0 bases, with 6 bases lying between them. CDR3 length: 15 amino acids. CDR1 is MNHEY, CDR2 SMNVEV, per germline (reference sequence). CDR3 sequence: CASSLSYGSNQPQHF. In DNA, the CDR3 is TGTGCCAGCAGTTTATCGTACGGTAGCAATCAGCCCCAGCATTTT.

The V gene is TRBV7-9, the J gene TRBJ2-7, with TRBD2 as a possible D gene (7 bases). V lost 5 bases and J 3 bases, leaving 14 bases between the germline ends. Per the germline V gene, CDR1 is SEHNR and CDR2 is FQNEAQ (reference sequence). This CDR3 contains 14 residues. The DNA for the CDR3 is TGTGCCAGCAGCCCACAGGGAGGGGACTACGAGCAGTACTTC. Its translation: CASSPQGGDYEQYF.

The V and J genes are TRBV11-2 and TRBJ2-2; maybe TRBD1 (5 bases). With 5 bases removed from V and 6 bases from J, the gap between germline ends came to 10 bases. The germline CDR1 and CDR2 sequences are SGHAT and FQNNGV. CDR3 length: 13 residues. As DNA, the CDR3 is TGTGCCAGCAGCATAATAGGGGCCGGGGAGCTGTTTTTT. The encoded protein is CASSIIGAGELFF.

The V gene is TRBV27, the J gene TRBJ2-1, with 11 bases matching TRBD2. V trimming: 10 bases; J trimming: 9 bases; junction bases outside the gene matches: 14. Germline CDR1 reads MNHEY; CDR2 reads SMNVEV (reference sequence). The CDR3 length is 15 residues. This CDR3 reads CATRQLAGAGVEQFF. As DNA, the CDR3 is TGTGCCACCCGCCAACTAGCGGGAGCTGGGGTTGAGCAGTTCTTC.

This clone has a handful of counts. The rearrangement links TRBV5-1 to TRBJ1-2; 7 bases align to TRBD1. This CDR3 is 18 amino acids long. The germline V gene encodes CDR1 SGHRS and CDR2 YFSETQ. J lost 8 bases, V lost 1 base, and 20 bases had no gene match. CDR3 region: CASSLFGRGTSWLRGYTF. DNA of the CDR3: TGCGCCAGCAGCTTGTTCGGCAGGGGGACTTCGTGGTTACGGGGCTACACCTTC.

For the CDR3, the DNA is TGCGCCAGCAGCCCCCAAATCCTCGGGACTAGCGGGAGCTCCGGGGAGCTGTTTTTT. Translation: CASSPQILGTSGSSGELFF. The V gene is TRBV4-1, the J gene TRBJ2-2; TRBD2 agrees at 14 bases. Germline V gene sequence: CDR1 MGHRA, CDR2 YSYEKL. The CDR3 runs to 19 residues. V trimming: 4 bases; J trimming: 6 bases; junction bases outside the gene matches: 13.

CDR3 in amino acids: CASSPRLDSRRGKPYEQYF. The DNA of the CDR3 is TGTGCCAGCAGTCCCCGGCTGGACAGTAGGAGAGGAAAGCCCTACGAGCAGTACTTC. This chain connects TRBV28 to TRBJ2-7; a possible D gene is TRBD1 (6 bases). Looked up from germline, CDR1 is MDHEN and CDR2 is SYDVKM. V shed 5 bases and J shed 2 bases, with 28 bases lying between them. The CDR3 contains 19 residues. The full variable domain, its missing parts supplied by reference TRBV28 and TRBJ2-7, is DVKVTQSSRYLVKRTGEKVFLECVQDMDHENMFWYRQDPGLGLRLIYFSYDVKMKEKGDIPEGYSVSREKKERFSLILESASTNQTSMYLCASSPRLDSRRGKPYEQYFGPGTRLTVT.

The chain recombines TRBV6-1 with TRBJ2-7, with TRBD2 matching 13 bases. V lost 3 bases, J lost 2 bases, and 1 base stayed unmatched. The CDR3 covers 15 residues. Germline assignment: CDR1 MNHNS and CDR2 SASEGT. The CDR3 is CASSEGLAGPYEQYF. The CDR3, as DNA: TGTGCCAGCAGTGAGGGACTAGCGGGGCCCTACGAGCAGTACTTC.

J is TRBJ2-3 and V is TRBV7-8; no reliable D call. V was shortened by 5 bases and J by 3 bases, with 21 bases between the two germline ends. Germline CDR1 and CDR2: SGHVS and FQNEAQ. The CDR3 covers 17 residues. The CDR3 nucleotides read TGTGCCAGCAGCCAAGCCCGAGATAAGATCTGGACAGATACGCAGTATTTT. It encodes CASSQARDKIWTDTQYF.

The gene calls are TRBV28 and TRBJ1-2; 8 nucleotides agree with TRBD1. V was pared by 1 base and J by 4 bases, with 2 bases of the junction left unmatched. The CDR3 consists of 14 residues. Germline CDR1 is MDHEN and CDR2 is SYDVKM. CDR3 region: CASSLSGGAYGYTF. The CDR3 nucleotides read TGTGCCAGCAGTTTATCAGGGGGCGCCTATGGCTACACCTTC.

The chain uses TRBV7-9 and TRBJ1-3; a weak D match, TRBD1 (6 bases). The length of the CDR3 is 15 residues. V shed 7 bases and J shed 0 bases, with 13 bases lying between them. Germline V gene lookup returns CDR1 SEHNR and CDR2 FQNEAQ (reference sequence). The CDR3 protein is CASNTGQTSGNTIYF. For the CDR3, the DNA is TGTGCCAGCAACACGGGACAAACCTCTGGAAACACCATATATTTT.

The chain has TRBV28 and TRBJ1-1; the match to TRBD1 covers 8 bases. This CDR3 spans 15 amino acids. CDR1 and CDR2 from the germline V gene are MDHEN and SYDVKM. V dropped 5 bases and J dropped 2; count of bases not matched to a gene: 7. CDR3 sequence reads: CASSPLTGDNTEAFF. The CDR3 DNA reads TGTGCCAGCAGTCCCCTGACAGGGGATAACACTGAAGCTTTCTTT.

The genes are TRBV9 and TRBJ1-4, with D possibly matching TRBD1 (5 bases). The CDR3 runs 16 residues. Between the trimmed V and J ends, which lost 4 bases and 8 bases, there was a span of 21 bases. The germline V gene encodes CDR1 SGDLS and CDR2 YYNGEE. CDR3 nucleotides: TGTGCCAGCAGCCTCAGCCGGGACGGGGGTACGGAAAAACTGTTTTTT. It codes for CASSLSRDGGTEKLFF.

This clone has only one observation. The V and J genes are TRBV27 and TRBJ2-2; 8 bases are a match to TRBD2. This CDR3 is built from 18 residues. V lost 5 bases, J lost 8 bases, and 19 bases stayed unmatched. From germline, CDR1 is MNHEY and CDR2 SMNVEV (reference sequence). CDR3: CASSPKLRASGLVGELFF. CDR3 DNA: TGTGCCAGCAGTCCCAAACTCCGGGCTAGCGGGTTGGTTGGGGAGCTGTTTTTT.

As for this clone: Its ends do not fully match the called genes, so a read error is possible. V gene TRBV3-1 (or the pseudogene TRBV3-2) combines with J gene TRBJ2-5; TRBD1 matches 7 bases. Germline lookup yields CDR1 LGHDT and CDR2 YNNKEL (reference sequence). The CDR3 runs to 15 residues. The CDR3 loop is CASSQEDRWGEAQYF. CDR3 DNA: TGTGCCAGCAGCCAAGAGGACAGGTGGGGAGAGGCCCAGTACTTC.